The clone carrying this T cell receptor beta chain was seen only a few times. Measured with immunoSEQ multiplex PCR; TCRdb has only the in-frame clones, and not every one. The sample consists of more than 85,000 clones, 90% to 95% of them appearing once. Trimming cost V 3 bases and J 6 bases, with 12 bases left between them. Germline assignment: CDR1 SGHAT and CDR2 FQNNGV. The CDR3 loop spans 13 amino acids. This record belongs to a study of T cell changes during pregnancy in multiple sclerosis. The J gene is TRBJ2-7, the V gene TRBV11-2; weak D call: TRBD1 (5 bases). The sample in question was peripheral blood, obtained after pregnancy. The source is a female donor in good health, enrolled as a control in a pregnancy study. The chain's CDR3 is CASSFTGPSEQYF. CDR3 bases: TGTGCCAGCAGCTTTACAGGTCCAAGCGAGCAGTACTTC.